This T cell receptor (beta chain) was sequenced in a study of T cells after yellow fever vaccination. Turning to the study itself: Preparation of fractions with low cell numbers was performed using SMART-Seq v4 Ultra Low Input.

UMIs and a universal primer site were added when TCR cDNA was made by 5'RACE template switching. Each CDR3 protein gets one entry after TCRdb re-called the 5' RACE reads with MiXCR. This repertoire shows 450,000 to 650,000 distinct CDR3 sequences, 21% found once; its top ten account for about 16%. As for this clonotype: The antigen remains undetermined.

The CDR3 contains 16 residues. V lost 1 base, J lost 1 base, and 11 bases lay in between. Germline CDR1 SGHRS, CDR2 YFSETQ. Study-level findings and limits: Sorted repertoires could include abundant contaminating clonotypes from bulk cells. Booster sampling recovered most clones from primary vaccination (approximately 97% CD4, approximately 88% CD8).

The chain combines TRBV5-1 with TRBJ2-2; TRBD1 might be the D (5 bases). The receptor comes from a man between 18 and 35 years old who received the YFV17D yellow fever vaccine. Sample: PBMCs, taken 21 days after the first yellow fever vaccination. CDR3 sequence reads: CASSLSRRVNTGELFF. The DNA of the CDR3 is TGCGCCAGCAGCTTGTCGCGCAGGGTGAACACCGGGGAGCTGTTTTTT. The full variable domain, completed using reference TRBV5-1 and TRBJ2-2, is KAGVTQTPRYLIKTRGQQVTLSCSPISGHRSVSWYQQTPGQGLQFLFEYFSETQRNKGNFPGRFSGRQFSNSRSEMNVSTLELGDSALYLCASSLSRRVNTGELFFGEGSRLTVL.